Listed below are T cell receptor beta chains from one sample, sequenced in a study of blood T cell repertoires in COVID-19. The repertoire was sequenced with immunoSEQ multiplex PCR; TCRdb's copy has only in-frame clones and lacks some. The table records roughly 260,000 clones, around nine tenths of them present only once. Sequenced input: PBMCs or T cells enriched from blood (not recorded which). Every receptor here comes from a woman in her late teens or twenties who had recovered from COVID-19. Both conserved end residues are part of each CDR3. The D gene is left open where the match is weak.

V: TRBV6-5
D: .
J: TRBJ1-2
CDR3: CASSMTGSLGYGYTF

V: TRBV13
D: TRBD1
J: TRBJ1-2
CDR3: CASSGGTGNYGYTF

V: TRBV28
D: .
J: TRBJ2-1
CDR3: CASSTGLPYNEQFF

V: TRBV7-3
D: .
J: TRBJ2-7
CDR3: CASSSEGTPPWKQYF

V: TRBV6-2/TRBV6-3
D: .
J: TRBJ2-6
CDR3: CASSRFLDRDLGGANVLTF

V: TRBV13
D: .
J: TRBJ1-3
CDR3: CASSSSRRADTIYF

V: TRBV28
D: .
J: TRBJ1-1
CDR3: CASSLLSTEAFF

V: TRBV19
D: TRBD2
J: TRBJ2-3
CDR3: CASKEGRAGDTQYF

V: TRBV3-1/TRBV3-2
D: .
J: TRBJ2-7
CDR3: CASSQARGGHYEQYF

V: TRBV7-9
D: .
J: TRBJ1-2
CDR3: CASGQTNYGYTF

V: TRBV4-2
D: TRBD2
J: TRBJ2-7
CDR3: CASSQDTSGAVSYEQYF

V: TRBV19
D: TRBD1
J: TRBJ1-2
CDR3: CASSTYDDRGIYGYTF